Given below is one T cell receptor beta chain in context. This record comes from a study of T-cell reconstitution after alpha-beta-depleted transplantation in children. For TCRbeta, the library was prepared with unique molecular identifiers. Each CDR3 protein gets one entry after TCRdb re-called the PCR reads with MiXCR. The repertoire holds 640,000 or so distinct CDR3 sequences, 16% seen once, with under 1.2% in the top ten. Germline-derived CDR1 and CDR2 are SQVTM and ANQGSEA. After removal of 7 bases from V and 0 bases from J, the junction contained 5 bases not matched to a gene. The CDR3 sequence is 16 residues long.

The chain recombines TRBV29-1 with TRBJ2-2; 13 positions match TRBD2. The TCR was taken from a human donor who donated a stem cell graft to a child with acute myeloid leukemia. Sequencing used PBMCs from the stem cell graft donor, obtained from the stem cell graft. DNA of the CDR3: TGCAGCGGATCCGGGACTAGCGGGGCGAACACCGGGGAGCTGTTTTTT. Its protein is CSGSGTSGANTGELFF.